These 10 T cell receptor beta chains came from one sample sequenced in a study of CD8 T cells in ankylosing spondylitis. From the 5' RACE reads, TCRdb called clonotypes with MiXCR, one entry per CDR3 protein. The data show some 140,000 distinct CDR3 sequences, 7% to 10% seen once. The material sequenced was synovial fluid, either unsorted or a sorted T cell fraction (not recorded which). The receptors here all came from a male donor with ankylosing spondylitis.

There are many counts of this clonotype. CDR3 loop: CASSDVGSSYNEQFF. CDR3 nucleotide sequence: TGTGCCAGCAGTGATGTAGGCAGCTCCTACAATGAGCAGTTCTTC. This chain joins TRBV2 and TRBJ2-1, with D uncertain. From germline, CDR1 is SNHLY and CDR2 FYNNEI. This CDR3 region has 15 residues. V lost 3 bases, J lost 0 bases, and 9 bases lay in between.

This clonotype was detected many times. The chain has TRBV7-8 and TRBJ2-7; TRBD1 might be the D (8 bases). Germline CDR1 and CDR2: SGHVS and FQNEAQ. V was clipped by 5 bases and J by 6 bases, with 17 bases between them. The CDR3 is 14 amino acids. The CDR3 here is CASSPGQGGGEQYF. The CDR3 bases are TGTGCCAGCAGCCCCGGACAGGGAGGGGGCGAGCAGTACTTC. The variable domain in full, with the rest retrieved from reference TRBV7-8 and TRBJ2-7, is GAGVSQSPRYKVAKRGQDVALRCDPISGHVSLFWYQQALGQGPEFLTYFQNEAQLDKSGLPSDRFFAERPEGSVSTLKIQRTQQEDSAVYLCASSPGQGGGEQYFGPGTRLTVT.

The rearrangement links TRBV20-1 to TRBJ1-4; TRBD1 matches at 8 bases. CDR3 size: 15 residues. Germline V lookup: CDR1 DFQATT, CDR2 SNEGSKA (reference sequence). V was pared by 5 bases and J by 7 bases, with 12 bases of the junction left unmatched. This CDR3 is CSARKAGGRGEKLFF. The CDR3 nucleotides read TGCAGTGCTCGAAAGGCAGGGGGCCGGGGTGAAAAACTGTTTTTT.

This chain joins TRBV9 and TRBJ1-5; D remains unclear. This CDR3 is built from 14 residues. CDR1 is SGDLS, CDR2 YYNGEE, per germline. Trimming removed 3 bases from V and 7 bases from J, with 14 bases in between. CDR3 region: CASSAHAEGQPQHF. In DNA form, the CDR3 reads TGTGCCAGCAGCGCCCATGCTGAGGGACAGCCCCAGCATTTT.

This clonotype occurred many times. The chain has TRBV2 and TRBJ1-1; unclear D gene. Looked up from germline, CDR1 is SNHLY and CDR2 is FYNNEI. The CDR3 has 11 residues. V was clipped by 8 bases and J by 3 bases, with 7 bases between them. The CDR3, as DNA: TGTGCCAGCTCGTATGACACTGAAGCTTTCTTT. This codes for CASSYDTEAFF.

Many counts were recorded for this clonotype. This chain uses TRBV6-5 with TRBJ2-5; 14 nucleotides line up with TRBD2. The length of the CDR3 is 18 residues. V shed 2 bases and J 2 bases; nucleotides not matched to a gene: 7. Per germline, CDR1 MNHEY and CDR2 SVGAGI. The CDR3 DNA reads as TGTGCCAGCAGTTACCCCGGACTAGCGGGGGGTACTCAAGAGACCCAGTACTTC. Its translation is CASSYPGLAGGTQETQYF.

V usage is TRBV24-1 and J usage is TRBJ2-3, with TRBD2 matching over 8 bases. CDR1 and CDR2 (germline): KGHDR, SFDVKD. The trim removed 9 bases at V and 2 bases at J, leaving 12 bases unmatched. CDR3 size: 16 residues. CDR3 amino acids: CATQPARGGSTDTQYF. For the CDR3, the DNA is TGTGCCACCCAGCCAGCACGGGGGGGGTCCACAGATACGCAGTATTTT.

This clonotype was observed at least ten times. In nucleotides, the CDR3 is TGCGCCAGCAGCCCCTCCCCAAGCGGATACTACAATGAGCAGTTCTTC. Its protein product is CASSPSPSGYYNEQFF. V gene TRBV4-1 combines with J gene TRBJ2-1, with a weak D call TRBD2 (5 bases). The CDR3 runs 16 residues. Looked up from germline, CDR1 is MGHRA and CDR2 is YSYEKL. V gave up 4 bases and J gave up 3 bases, with 16 bases separating them.

This clonotype was picked up many times. The gene calls are TRBV20-1 and TRBJ1-2, with D possibly being TRBD1 (6 bases). Germline CDR1 DFQATT, CDR2 SNEGSKA (reference sequence). V dropped 6 bases and J dropped 4 bases, with 12 bases sitting between them. The CDR3 is 12 residues long. As DNA, the CDR3 is TGCAGTGCGACAACAGGGAGCTATGGCTACACCTTC. It encodes CSATTGSYGYTF.

This clonotype was recorded a few times. The J gene is TRBJ2-1, the V gene TRBV3-1; 9 bases fit TRBD1. Germline CDR1 is LGHDT and CDR2 is YNNKEL (reference sequence). Losses at the gene ends were 5 bases for V and 3 bases for J; bases not matched to a gene: 5. This CDR3 region has 15 residues. The CDR3 region has the DNA TGTGCCAGCAGCGACAGGGGGGGCGACTACAATGAGCAGTTCTTC. As protein: CASSDRGGDYNEQFF.